This record looks at one T cell receptor (beta chain) sequence and its context. Its ends do not fully match the called genes, so a read error is possible. This sample was taken from a study of metastatic and nonmetastatic thyroid tumors. TCRdb re-analyzed the PCR reads using MiXCR. The sample has 50,000 or so clones, approximately 24% seen once. CDR1 and CDR2 from the germline V gene are SGHDT and YYEEEE. The CDR3 sequence is 17 residues long. Patients had received no treatment of any kind before thyroid surgery. This rearrangement joins TRBV5-6 to TRBJ2-7; 10 bases line up with TRBD1. This receptor was identified in a male donor with papillary thyroid cancer or a benign thyroid nodule (not recorded which). Some clones in this sample may be carry-over from other donors' samples. The sequenced material came from blood. CDR3 DNA: TGTGTCAGCAGCTCAACTGAGGGACAGGGGATTAACTACGAGCAGTACTTC. Protein sequence: CVSSSTEGQGINYEQYF.